The subject of this entry is one TCR beta chain. This clone has a handful of counts. What antigen it recognizes has not been identified. No base quality information exists; no much larger clone differs at one position. The sample belongs to a study of CD4+ T cells in melanoma (dated by TCRdb to between 2021 and 2022). At the level of the whole study: The study investigated neoantigen-specific CD4+ T cells in human melanoma. What the study reported, not specific to this receptor: Neoantigen-specific CD4+ T cells in melanoma were reported to show diverse differentiation states. The report described a correlation between neoantigen-specific CD4+ T cells and the function of CD8+ T cells, macrophages and B cells.

The CDR3 has 16 amino acids, counting the end cysteine and phenylalanine. Only the CDR3 DNA is retained, 48 bases long and in frame from the first base. Trimming takes 7 bases from V and 0 bases from J, and the germline ends sit 13 bases apart. CDR1 SNHLY and CDR2 FYNNEI are derived from the germline V gene. Patients with melanoma were used as donors. Library preparation employed the immunoSEQ multiplex PCR assay. Drawn from immuneACCESS, this table holds only the in-frame rearrangements with V and J called that TCRdb kept. Clones are partly lost; checked studies trace under half to an unresolved V gene and leave the rest unexplained. A total of some 150,000 clones appear in this sample, over 90% of them only once. The top ten clonotypes cover about 1.6% of the sample.

Here the chain combines TRBV2 and TRBJ2-6; matching of 5 bases hints at TRBD1 as the D gene. The clonotype originates from a human donor with melanoma. The nucleotide sequence reads TGTGCCAGCACCAGACAGAGTCTCTCTGGGGCCAACGTCCTGACTTTC. This gives the protein CASTRQSLSGANVLTF.